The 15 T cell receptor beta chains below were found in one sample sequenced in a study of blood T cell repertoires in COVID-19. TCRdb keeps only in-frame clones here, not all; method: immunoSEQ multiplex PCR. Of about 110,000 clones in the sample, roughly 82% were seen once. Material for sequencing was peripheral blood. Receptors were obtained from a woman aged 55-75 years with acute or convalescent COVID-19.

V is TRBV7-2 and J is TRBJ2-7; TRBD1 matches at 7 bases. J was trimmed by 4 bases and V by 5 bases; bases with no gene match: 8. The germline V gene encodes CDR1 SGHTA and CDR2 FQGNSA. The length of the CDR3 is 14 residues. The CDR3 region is CASSPNTRGYEQYF. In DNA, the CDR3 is TGTGCCAGCAGCCCGAACACCAGGGGGTACGAGCAGTACTTC. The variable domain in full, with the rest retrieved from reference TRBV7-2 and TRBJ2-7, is GAGVSQSPSNKVTEKGKDVELRCDPISGHTALYWYRQSLGQGLEFLIYFQGNSAPDKSGLPSDRFSAERTGGSVSTLTIQRTQQEDSAVYLCASSPNTRGYEQYFGPGTRLTVT.

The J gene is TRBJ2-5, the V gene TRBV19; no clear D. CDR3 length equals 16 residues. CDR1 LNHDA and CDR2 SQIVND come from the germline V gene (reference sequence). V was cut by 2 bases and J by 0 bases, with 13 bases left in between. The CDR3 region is CASSIRRQSYQETQYF. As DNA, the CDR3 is TGTGCCAGTAGTATACGTCGCCAGTCATACCAAGAGACCCAGTACTTC.

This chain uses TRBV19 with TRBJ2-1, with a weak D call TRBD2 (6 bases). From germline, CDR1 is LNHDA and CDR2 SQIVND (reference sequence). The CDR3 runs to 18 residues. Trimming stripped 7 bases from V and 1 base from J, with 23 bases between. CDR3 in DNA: TGTGCCAGTATGGGGTGGGTTTCGGGGGTCTCTTCCTACAATGAGCAGTTCTTC. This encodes CASMGWVSGVSSYNEQFF.

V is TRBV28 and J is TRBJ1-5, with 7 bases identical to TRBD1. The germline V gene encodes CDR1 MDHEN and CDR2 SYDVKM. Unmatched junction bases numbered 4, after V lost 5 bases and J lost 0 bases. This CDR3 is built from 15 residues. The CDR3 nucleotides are TGTGCCAGCAGTAGGGGACAGAGTAGCAATCAGCCCCAGCATTTT. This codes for CASSRGQSSNQPQHF.

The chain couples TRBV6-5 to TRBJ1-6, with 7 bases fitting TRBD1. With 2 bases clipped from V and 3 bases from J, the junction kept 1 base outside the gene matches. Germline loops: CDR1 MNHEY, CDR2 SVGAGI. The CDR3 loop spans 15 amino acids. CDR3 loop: CASSYRGLYNSPLHF. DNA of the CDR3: TGTGCCAGCAGTTACAGGGGGCTCTATAATTCACCCCTCCACTTT.

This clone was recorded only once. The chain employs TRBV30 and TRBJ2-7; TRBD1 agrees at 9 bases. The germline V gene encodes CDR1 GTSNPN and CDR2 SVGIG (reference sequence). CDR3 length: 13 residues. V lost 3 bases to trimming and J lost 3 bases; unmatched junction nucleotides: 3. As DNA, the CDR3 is TGTGCCTGGAGGGGGACAGGGCTCTACGAGCAGTACTTC. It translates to CAWRGTGLYEQYF.

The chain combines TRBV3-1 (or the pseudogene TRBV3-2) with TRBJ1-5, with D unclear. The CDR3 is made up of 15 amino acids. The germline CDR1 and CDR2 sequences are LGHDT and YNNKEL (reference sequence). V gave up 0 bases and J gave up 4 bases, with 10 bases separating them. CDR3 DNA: TGTGCCAGCAGCCAAGATCTAACAGCTAATCAGCCCCAGCATTTT. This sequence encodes CASSQDLTANQPQHF.

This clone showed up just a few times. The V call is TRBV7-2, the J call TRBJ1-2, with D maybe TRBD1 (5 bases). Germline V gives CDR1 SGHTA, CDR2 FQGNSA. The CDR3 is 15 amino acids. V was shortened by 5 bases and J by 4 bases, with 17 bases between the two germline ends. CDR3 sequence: CASSLKAGGIYGYTF. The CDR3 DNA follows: TGTGCCAGCAGCCTCAAGGCCGGGGGTATCTATGGCTACACCTTC. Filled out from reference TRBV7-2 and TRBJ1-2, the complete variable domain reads GAGVSQSPSNKVTEKGKDVELRCDPISGHTALYWYRQSLGQGLEFLIYFQGNSAPDKSGLPSDRFSAERTGGSVSTLTIQRTQQEDSAVYLCASSLKAGGIYGYTFGSGTRLTVV.

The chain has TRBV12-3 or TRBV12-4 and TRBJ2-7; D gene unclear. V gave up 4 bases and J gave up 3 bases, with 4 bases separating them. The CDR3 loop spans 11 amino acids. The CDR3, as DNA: TGTGCCAGCAGTTCCTACTACGAGCAGTACTTC. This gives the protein CASSSYYEQYF.

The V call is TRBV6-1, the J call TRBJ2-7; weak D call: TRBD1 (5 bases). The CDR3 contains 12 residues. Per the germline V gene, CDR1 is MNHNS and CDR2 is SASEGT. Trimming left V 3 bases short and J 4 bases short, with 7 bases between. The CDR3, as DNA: TGTGCCAGCAGTGAGACAGTTTACGAGCAGTACTTC. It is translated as CASSETVYEQYF.

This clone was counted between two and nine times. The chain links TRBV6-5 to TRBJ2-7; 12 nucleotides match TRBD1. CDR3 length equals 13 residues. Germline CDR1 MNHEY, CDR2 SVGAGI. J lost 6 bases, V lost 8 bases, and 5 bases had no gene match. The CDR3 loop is CASRGTGGGEQYF. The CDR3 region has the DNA TGTGCCAGCCGGGGGACAGGGGGCGGCGAGCAGTACTTC.

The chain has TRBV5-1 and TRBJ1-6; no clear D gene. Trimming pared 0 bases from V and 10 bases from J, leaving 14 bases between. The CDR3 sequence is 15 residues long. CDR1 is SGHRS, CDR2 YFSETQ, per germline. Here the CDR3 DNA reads TGCGCCAGCAGCTTGGATGAGGGTTTAGGATCACCCCTCCACTTT. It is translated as CASSLDEGLGSPLHF.

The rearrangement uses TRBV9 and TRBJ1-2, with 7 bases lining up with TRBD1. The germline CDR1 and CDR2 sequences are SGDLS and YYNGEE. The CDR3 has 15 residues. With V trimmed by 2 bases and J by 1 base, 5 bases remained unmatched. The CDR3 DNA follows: TGTGCCAGCAGCGTTCGGACAGGCGGTAACTATGGCTACACCTTC. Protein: CASSVRTGGNYGYTF.

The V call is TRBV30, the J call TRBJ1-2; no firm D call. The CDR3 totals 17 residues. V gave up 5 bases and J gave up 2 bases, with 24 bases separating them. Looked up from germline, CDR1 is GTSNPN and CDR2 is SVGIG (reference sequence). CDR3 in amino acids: CAWGTVWRARENYGYTF. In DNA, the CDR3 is TGTGCCTGGGGAACAGTCTGGAGGGCGAGAGAGAACTATGGCTACACCTTC. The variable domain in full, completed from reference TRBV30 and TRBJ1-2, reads SQTIHQWPATLVQPVGSPLSLECTVEGTSNPNLYWYRQAAGRGLQLLFYSVGIGQISSEVPQNLSASRPQDRQFILSSKKLLLSDSGFYLCAWGTVWRARENYGYTFGSGTRLTVV.

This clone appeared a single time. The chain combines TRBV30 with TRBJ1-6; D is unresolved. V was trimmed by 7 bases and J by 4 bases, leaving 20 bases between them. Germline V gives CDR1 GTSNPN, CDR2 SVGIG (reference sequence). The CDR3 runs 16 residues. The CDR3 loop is CALITTTEPYNSPLHF. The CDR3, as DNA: TGTGCCTTAATAACCACGACGGAGCCGTATAATTCACCCCTCCACTTT.